This passage covers 16 T cell receptor beta chains from one sample sequenced in a study of cytomegalovirus exposure and HLA in healthy donors. Researchers ran the PCR with 60 Vbeta and 13 Jbeta primers. This table comes from immunoSEQ multiplex PCR, and its TCRdb copy is limited to in-frame clones, with some not included. This sample's clone table lists some 130,000 clones. The sequenced material came from PBMCs. All receptors come from a woman in her forties in good health and CMV-seronegative.

The chain couples TRBV28 to TRBJ2-2; unclear D gene. This CDR3 contains 16 residues. V shed 8 bases and J shed 0 bases, with 16 bases lying between them. CDR1 is MDHEN, CDR2 SYDVKM, per germline. This CDR3 reads CASLLRVGANTGELFF. The CDR3 nucleotides read TGTGCCAGCCTCCTCCGTGTGGGCGCGAACACCGGGGAGCTGTTTTTT.

The chain combines TRBV5-1 with TRBJ1-1; the match to TRBD1 covers 7 bases. This CDR3 is built from 16 residues. The junction had 9 bases not matched to a gene; V was cut back by 4 bases and J by 0 bases. CDR1 and CDR2 (germline): SGHRS, YFSETQ. This CDR3 is CASSGNRGGMNTEAFF. CDR3 bases: TGCGCCAGCAGCGGGAACAGGGGAGGTATGAACACTGAAGCTTTCTTT. The full variable domain, rest sourced from reference TRBV5-1 and TRBJ1-1, is KAGVTQTPRYLIKTRGQQVTLSCSPISGHRSVSWYQQTPGQGLQFLFEYFSETQRNKGNFPGRFSGRQFSNSRSEMNVSTLELGDSALYLCASSGNRGGMNTEAFFGQGTRLTVV.

This chain joins TRBV7-3 and TRBJ1-2; TRBD1 agrees at 9 bases. The CDR3 sequence is 14 residues long. J gave up 7 bases and V 5 bases, and 8 bases lay outside the gene matches. The V gene's germline CDR1 is SGHTA and CDR2 FQGTGA. In nucleotides, the CDR3 is TGTGCCAGCAGCCCGAAGGACAGGGGAGCTGGCTACACCTTC. This encodes CASSPKDRGAGYTF.

The rearrangement joins TRBV7-9 to TRBJ1-2, with 8 bases that match TRBD1. This CDR3 is 15 amino acids long. V gave up 5 bases and J gave up 3 bases; unmatched junction bases: 8. Germline V gives CDR1 SEHNR, CDR2 FQNEAQ (reference sequence). The CDR3, as DNA: TGTGCCAGCAGCGACTCAGGGGGCGCGGACTATGGCTACACCTTC. Residues: CASSDSGGADYGYTF.

This sequence joins TRBV5-8 and TRBJ1-5; a weak D match, TRBD1 (6 bases). Trimming cost V 5 bases and J 4 bases, with 16 bases left between them. This CDR3 contains 15 residues. Germline V gene lookup returns CDR1 SGHTS and CDR2 YDEGEE. The CDR3 sequence is CASSLGGAANQPQHF. The CDR3 DNA is TGTGCCAGCAGTCTGGGGGGGGCAGCAAATCAGCCCCAGCATTTT.

The chain employs TRBV9 and TRBJ2-5; TRBD1 might be the D (6 bases). The germline CDR1 and CDR2 sequences are SGDLS and YYNGEE. Between the trimmed V and J ends, which lost 4 bases and 1 base, there was a span of 8 bases. The CDR3 spans 13 residues. CDR3 coding DNA: TGTGCCAGCAGCTCGGACAGCCAAGAGACCCAGTACTTC. Amino acid sequence: CASSSDSQETQYF.

The J gene is TRBJ2-3, the V gene TRBV29-1; tentatively, D is TRBD1 (6 bases). The germline gives CDR1 SQVTM, CDR2 ANQGSEA. V lost 6 bases to trimming and J lost 0 bases, with 7 bases between them. This CDR3 is 12 amino acids long. The CDR3 sequence is CSVRGSTDTQYF. The DNA of the CDR3 is TGCAGCGTCAGGGGCAGCACAGATACGCAGTATTTT.

This chain uses TRBV4-1 with TRBJ1-2; 7 positions match TRBD1. With V trimmed by 6 bases and J by 3 bases, 16 bases remained unmatched. Germline V gene sequence: CDR1 MGHRA, CDR2 YSYEKL. The CDR3 contains 17 residues. CDR3 nucleotides: TGCGCCAGCAGTCCAAATAGTATCCGGGACAGTTACTATGGCTACACCTTC. Residues: CASSPNSIRDSYYGYTF.

This chain connects TRBV11-3 to TRBJ1-1; D may be TRBD1 (5 bases). The CDR3 covers 13 residues. Germline-derived CDR1 and CDR2 are SGHNT and YENEEA. V dropped 5 bases and J dropped 10 bases, with 17 bases sitting between them. The CDR3 coding sequence is TGTGCCAGCAGCAAAGGGACTTCGGCGGGAGCTTTCTTT. Translated: CASSKGTSAGAFF.

The V gene is TRBV10-3, the J gene TRBJ2-3; TRBD1 matches at 7 bases. The CDR3 extends over 15 amino acids. The junction had 8 bases not matched to a gene; V was cut back by 6 bases and J by 2 bases. Germline values: CDR1 ENHRY, CDR2 SYGVKD. The CDR3 here is CAISVGTVNTDTQYF. CDR3 sequence (DNA): TGTGCCATCAGCGTAGGGACAGTGAACACAGATACGCAGTATTTT.

The chain is built from TRBV29-1 and TRBJ1-1, with D perhaps TRBD1 (5 bases). The germline V gene has CDR1 SQVTM and CDR2 ANQGSEA. Between the trimmed V and J ends, which lost 3 bases and 0 bases, there was a span of 8 bases. The CDR3 is 13 amino acids. CDR3 amino acids: CSVERTMNTEAFF. CDR3 in DNA: TGCAGCGTTGAGAGGACAATGAACACTGAAGCTTTCTTT.

V usage is TRBV9 and J usage is TRBJ2-5, with a possible D match to TRBD1 (5 bases). The germline CDR1 and CDR2 sequences are SGDLS and YYNGEE. The V gene lost 3 bases and the J gene lost 1 base, with 16 bases spanning the gap. CDR3 length: 16 amino acids. This chain's CDR3 is CASSASQTALQETQYF. The CDR3 region has the DNA TGTGCCAGCAGCGCTTCCCAGACAGCGCTCCAAGAGACCCAGTACTTC.

For the CDR3, the DNA is TGCGCCAGCAGTGTTTCCGGGACAGATAATTCACCCCTCCACTTT. It is translated as CASSVSGTDNSPLHF. The chain has TRBV10-2 and TRBJ1-6, with TRBD1 matching 7 bases. With 4 bases clipped from V and 5 bases from J, the junction kept 5 bases outside the gene matches. This CDR3 is built from 15 residues. From germline, CDR1 is WSHSY and CDR2 SAAADI.

This chain links TRBV7-9 with TRBJ2-6; TRBD1 agrees at 9 bases. Trimming cost V 4 bases and J 9 bases; bases outside gene matches: 7. Germline values: CDR1 SEHNR, CDR2 FQNEAQ (reference sequence). The CDR3 spans 15 residues. The CDR3 protein is CASSSGQGNGNVLTF. The CDR3 DNA sequence: TGTGCCAGCAGCTCCGGACAGGGGAATGGCAACGTCCTGACTTTC.

The V and J genes are TRBV11-2 and TRBJ1-1; weak D call: TRBD1 (6 bases). The CDR3 runs to 15 residues. Trimming removed 5 bases at V and 0 bases at J, with 13 bases between. Germline V gene lookup returns CDR1 SGHAT and CDR2 FQNNGV. The CDR3 loop is CASSPLRGMNTEAFF. CDR3 nucleotides: TGTGCCAGCAGCCCACTCAGGGGAATGAACACTGAAGCTTTCTTT.

V and J are TRBV19 and TRBJ1-2; D ambiguous. This CDR3 comprises 14 residues. V lost 6 bases and J lost 2, with 13 bases in between. CDR1 is LNHDA, CDR2 SQIVND, per germline (reference sequence). Here the CDR3 reads CASSPPRRNYGYTF. The CDR3 DNA reads TGTGCCAGTAGCCCTCCCAGGAGGAACTATGGCTACACCTTC.